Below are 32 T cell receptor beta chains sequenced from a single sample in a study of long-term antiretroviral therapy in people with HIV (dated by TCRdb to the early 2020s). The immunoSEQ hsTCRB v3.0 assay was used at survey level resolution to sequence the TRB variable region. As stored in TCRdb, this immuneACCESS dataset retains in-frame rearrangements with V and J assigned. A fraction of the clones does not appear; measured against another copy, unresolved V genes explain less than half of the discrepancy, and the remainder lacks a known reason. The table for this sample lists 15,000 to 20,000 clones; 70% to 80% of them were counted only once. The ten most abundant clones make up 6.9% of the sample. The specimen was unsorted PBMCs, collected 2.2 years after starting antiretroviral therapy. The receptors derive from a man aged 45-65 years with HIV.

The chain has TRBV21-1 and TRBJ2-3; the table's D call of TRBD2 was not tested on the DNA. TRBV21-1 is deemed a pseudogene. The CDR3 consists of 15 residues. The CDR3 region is CASSTRAPYTDTQYF. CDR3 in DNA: TGTGCCAGCAGCACTCGCGCCCCGTACACAGATACGCAGTATTTT.

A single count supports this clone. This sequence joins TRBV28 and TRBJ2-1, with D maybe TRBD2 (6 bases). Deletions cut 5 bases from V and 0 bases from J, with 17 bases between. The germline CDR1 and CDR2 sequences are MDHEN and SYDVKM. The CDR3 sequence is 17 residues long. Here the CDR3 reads CASSPGYIGSSYNEQFF. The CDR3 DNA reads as TGTGCCAGCAGTCCAGGTTACATCGGGAGCTCCTACAATGAGCAGTTCTTC.

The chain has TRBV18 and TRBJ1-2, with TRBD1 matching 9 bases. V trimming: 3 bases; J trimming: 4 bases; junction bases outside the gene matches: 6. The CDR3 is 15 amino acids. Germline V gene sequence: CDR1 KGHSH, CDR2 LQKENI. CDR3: CASSPMPGQGYGYTF. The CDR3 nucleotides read TGTGCCAGCTCACCTATGCCGGGACAGGGCTATGGCTACACCTTC.

CDR3 DNA sequence: TGCAGCGTTGACATCAGGGGGGCCTACGAGCAGTACTTC. Protein: CSVDIRGAYEQYF. This chain uses TRBV29-1 with TRBJ2-7; a weak D match, TRBD1 (7 bases). V was trimmed by 3 bases and J by 2 bases, leaving 11 bases between them. Germline V lookup: CDR1 SQVTM, CDR2 ANQGSEA. The CDR3 has 13 residues.

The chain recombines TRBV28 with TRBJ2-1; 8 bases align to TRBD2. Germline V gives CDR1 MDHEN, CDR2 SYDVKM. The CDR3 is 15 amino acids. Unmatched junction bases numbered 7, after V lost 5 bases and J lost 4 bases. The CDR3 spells CASSPGGRPYNEQFF. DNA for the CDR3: TGTGCCAGCAGTCCGGGGGGGAGGCCGTACAATGAGCAGTTCTTC.

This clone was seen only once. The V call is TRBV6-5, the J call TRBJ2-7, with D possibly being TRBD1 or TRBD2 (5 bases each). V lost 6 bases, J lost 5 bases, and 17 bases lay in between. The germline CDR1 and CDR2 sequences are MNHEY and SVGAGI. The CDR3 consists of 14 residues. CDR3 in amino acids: CASRRDGVSDEQYF. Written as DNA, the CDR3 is TGTGCCAGCAGGAGGGACGGAGTCTCGGACGAGCAGTACTTC.

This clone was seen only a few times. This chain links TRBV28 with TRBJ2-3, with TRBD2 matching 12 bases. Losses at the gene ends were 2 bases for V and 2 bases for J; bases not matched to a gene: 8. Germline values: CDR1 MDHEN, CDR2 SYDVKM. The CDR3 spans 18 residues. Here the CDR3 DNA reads TGTGCCAGCAGTTTAGGCCTAGCGGGGGGGCTTAACACAGATACGCAGTATTTT. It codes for CASSLGLAGGLNTDTQYF.

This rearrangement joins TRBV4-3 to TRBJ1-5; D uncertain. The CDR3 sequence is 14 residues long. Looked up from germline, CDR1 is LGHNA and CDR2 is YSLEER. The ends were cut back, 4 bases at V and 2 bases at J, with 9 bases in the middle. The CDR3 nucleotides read TGCGCCAGCAGCCTGGGCCTGGGCAATCAGCCCCAGCATTTT. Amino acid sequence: CASSLGLGNQPQHF.

The DNA for the CDR3 is TGTGCCAGCAAAGGGTTAAGGTATGGTTCTGAAGCTTTCTTT. Encoded protein: CASKGLRYGSEAFF. This rearrangement joins TRBV6-5 to TRBJ1-1; the D is unclear. Germline CDR1 is MNHEY and CDR2 is SVGAGI. This CDR3 spans 14 amino acids. Trimming shortened V by 7 bases and J by 6 bases, and 18 bases separated the two germline ends.

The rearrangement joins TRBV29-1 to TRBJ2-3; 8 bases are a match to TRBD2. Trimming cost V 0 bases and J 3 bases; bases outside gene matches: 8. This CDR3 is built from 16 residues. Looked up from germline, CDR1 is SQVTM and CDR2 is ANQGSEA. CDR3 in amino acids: CSVEDRASGRTDTQYF. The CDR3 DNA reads TGCAGCGTTGAAGATCGGGCTAGCGGGCGGACAGATACGCAGTATTTT.

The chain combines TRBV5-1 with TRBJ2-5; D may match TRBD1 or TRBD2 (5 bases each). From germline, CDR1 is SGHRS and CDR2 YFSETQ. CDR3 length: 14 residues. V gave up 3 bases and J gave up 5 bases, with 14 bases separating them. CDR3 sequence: CASSSFGTDETQYF. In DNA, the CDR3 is TGCGCCAGCAGCTCATTCGGGACCGACGAGACCCAGTACTTC. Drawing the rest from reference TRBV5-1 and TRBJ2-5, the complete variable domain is KAGVTQTPRYLIKTRGQQVTLSCSPISGHRSVSWYQQTPGQGLQFLFEYFSETQRNKGNFPGRFSGRQFSNSRSEMNVSTLELGDSALYLCASSSFGTDETQYFGPGTRLLVL.

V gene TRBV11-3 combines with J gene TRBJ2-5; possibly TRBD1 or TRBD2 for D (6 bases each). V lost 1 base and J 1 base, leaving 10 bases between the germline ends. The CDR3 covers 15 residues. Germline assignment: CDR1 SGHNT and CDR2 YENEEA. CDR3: CASSLAGAPQETQYF. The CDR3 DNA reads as TGTGCCAGCAGCTTAGCGGGGGCCCCCCAAGAGACCCAGTACTTC.

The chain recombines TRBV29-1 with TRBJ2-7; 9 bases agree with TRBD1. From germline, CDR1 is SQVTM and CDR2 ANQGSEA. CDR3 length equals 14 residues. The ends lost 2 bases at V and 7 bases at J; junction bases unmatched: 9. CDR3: CSVETPRTGVEQYF. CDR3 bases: TGCAGCGTTGAAACCCCCCGGACAGGGGTTGAGCAGTACTTC.

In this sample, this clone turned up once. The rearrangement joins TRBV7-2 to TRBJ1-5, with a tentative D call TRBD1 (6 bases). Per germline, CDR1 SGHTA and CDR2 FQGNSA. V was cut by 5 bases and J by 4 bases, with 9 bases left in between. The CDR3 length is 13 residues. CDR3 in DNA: TGTGCCAGCAGCCTACAGGGTAATCAGCCCCAGCATTTT. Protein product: CASSLQGNQPQHF.

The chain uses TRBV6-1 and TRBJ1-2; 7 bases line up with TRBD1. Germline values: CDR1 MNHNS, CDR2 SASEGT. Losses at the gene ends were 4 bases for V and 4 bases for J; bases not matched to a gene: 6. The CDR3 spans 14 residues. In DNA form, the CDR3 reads TGTGCCAGCAGTGGGACAGGCGCCCCCTATGGCTACACCTTC. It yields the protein CASSGTGAPYGYTF.

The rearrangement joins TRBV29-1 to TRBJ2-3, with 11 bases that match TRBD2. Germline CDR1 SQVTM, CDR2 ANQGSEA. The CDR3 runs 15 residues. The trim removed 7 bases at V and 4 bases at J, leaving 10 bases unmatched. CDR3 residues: CSGLRLAGRADTQYF. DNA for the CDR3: TGCAGCGGCCTTAGACTAGCGGGGCGGGCAGATACGCAGTATTTT.

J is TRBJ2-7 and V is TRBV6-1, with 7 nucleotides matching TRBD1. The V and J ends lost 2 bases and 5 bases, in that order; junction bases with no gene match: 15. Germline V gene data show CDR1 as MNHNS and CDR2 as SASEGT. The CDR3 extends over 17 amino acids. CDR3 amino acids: CASSERKRGTDHHEQYF. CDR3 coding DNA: TGTGCCAGCAGTGAAAGAAAAAGGGGGACAGACCACCACGAGCAGTACTTC.

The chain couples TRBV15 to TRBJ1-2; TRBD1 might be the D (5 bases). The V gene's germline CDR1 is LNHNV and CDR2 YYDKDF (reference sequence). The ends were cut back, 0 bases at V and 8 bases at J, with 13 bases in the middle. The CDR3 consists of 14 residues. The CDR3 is CATSRDRDRNGYTF. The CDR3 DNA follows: TGTGCCACCAGCAGAGATCGGGACCGAAACGGCTACACCTTC.

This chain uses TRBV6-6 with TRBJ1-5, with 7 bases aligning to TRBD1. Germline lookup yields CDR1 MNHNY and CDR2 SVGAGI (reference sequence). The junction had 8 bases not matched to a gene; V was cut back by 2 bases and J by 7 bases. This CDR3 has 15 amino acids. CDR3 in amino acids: CASSYEQGDNQPQHF. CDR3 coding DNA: TGTGCCAGCAGTTACGAGCAGGGGGATAACCAGCCCCAGCATTTT.

As DNA, the CDR3 is TGTGCCAGCAGCTTAGGCGGGGGCGCTCTCACCGGGGAGCTGTTTTTT. This encodes CASSLGGGALTGELFF. The chain combines TRBV7-9 with TRBJ2-2; D possibly corresponds to TRBD2 (7 bases). The CDR3 is made up of 16 amino acids. V lost 1 base and J 4 bases, leaving 13 bases between the germline ends. The V gene's germline CDR1 is SEHNR and CDR2 FQNEAQ (reference sequence).

This chain's CDR3 is CAWDRGNQPQHF. DNA for the CDR3: TGTGCCTGGGACAGGGGTAATCAGCCCCAGCATTTT. J is TRBJ1-5 and V is TRBV30; TRBD1 agrees at 8 bases. The junction had 1 base not matched to a gene; V was cut back by 5 bases and J by 4 bases. The CDR3 spans 12 residues. In germline, CDR1 is GTSNPN, CDR2 SVGIG (reference sequence).

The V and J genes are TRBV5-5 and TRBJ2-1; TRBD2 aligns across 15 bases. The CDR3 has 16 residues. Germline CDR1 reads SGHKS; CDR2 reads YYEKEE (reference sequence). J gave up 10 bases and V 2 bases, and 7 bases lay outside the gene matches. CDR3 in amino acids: CASSLGLAGGPREQFF. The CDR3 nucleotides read TGTGCCAGCAGCTTAGGACTAGCGGGAGGGCCTAGGGAGCAGTTCTTC.

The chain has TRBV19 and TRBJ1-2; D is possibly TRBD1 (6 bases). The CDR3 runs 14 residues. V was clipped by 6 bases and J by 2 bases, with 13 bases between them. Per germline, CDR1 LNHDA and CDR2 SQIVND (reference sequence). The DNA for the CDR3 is TGTGCCAGTAGACGTGGGGGCCCGAACTATGGCTACACCTTC. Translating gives CASRRGGPNYGYTF.

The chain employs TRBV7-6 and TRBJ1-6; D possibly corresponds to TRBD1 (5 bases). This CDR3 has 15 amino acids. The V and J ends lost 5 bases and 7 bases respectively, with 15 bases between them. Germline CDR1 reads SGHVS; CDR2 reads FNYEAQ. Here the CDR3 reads CASSLQQGENSPLHF. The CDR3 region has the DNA TGTGCCAGCAGCCTCCAGCAGGGCGAGAATTCACCCCTCCACTTT.

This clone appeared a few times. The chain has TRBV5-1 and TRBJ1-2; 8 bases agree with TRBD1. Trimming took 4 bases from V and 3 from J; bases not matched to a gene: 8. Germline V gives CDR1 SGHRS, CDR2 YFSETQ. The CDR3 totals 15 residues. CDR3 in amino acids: CASSPQDRVDYGYTF. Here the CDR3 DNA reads TGCGCCAGCAGCCCACAGGACAGGGTGGACTATGGCTACACCTTC.

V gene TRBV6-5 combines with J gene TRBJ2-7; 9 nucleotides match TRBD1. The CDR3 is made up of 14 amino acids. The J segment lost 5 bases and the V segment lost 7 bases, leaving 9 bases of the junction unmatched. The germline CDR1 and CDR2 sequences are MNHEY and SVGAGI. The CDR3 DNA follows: TGTGCCAGCACCCCCGGGACAGGGAGCCACGAGCAGTACTTC. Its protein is CASTPGTGSHEQYF.

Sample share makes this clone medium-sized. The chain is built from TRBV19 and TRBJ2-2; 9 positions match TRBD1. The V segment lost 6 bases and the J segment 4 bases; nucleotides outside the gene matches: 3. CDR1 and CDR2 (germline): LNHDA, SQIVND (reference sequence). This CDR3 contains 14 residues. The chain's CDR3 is CASRGTGFTGELFF. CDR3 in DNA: TGTGCCAGTAGGGGGACAGGGTTCACCGGGGAGCTGTTTTTT.

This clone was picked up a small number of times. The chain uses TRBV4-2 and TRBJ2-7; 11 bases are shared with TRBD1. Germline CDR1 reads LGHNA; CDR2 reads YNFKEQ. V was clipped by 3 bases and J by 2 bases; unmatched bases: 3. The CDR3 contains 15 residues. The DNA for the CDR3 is TGTGCCAGCAGCCAGGGGACAGGGGGTCCCTACGAGCAGTACTTC. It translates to CASSQGTGGPYEQYF.

CDR3 region: CASSGKSGSFYEQYF. In DNA, the CDR3 is TGTGCCAGCAGCGGCAAAAGCGGGAGCTTCTACGAGCAGTACTTC. The chain carries TRBV28 and TRBJ2-7; the match to TRBD2 covers 8 bases. Germline loops: CDR1 MDHEN, CDR2 SYDVKM. This CDR3 spans 15 amino acids. The V gene end was trimmed by 6 bases and the J gene end by 3 bases; junction bases not matched to a gene: 10.

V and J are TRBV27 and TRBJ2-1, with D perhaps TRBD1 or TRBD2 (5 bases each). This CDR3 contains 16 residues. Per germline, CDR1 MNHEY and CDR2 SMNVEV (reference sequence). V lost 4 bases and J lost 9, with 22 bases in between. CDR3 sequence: CASSSSGTTTFSEQFF. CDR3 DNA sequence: TGTGCCAGCAGTTCCTCCGGGACCACCACATTCAGTGAGCAGTTCTTC.

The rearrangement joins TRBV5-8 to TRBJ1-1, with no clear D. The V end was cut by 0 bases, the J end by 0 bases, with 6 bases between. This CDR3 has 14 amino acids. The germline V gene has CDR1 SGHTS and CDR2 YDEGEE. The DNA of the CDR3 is TGTGCCAGCAGCTTGGAACTCATGAACACTGAAGCTTTCTTT. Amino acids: CASSLELMNTEAFF. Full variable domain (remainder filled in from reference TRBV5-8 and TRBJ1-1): EAGVTQSPTHLIKTRGQQATLRCSPISGHTSVYWYQQALGLGLQFLLWYDEGEERNRGNFPPRFSGRQFPNYSSELNVNALELEDSALYLCASSLELMNTEAFFGQGTRLTVV.

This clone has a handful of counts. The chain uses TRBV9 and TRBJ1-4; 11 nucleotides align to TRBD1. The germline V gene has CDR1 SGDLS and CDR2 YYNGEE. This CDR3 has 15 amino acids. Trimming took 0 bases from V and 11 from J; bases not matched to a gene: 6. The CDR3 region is CASSVGGQGASKLFF. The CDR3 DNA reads TGTGCCAGCAGCGTAGGAGGACAGGGGGCATCGAAACTGTTTTTT.